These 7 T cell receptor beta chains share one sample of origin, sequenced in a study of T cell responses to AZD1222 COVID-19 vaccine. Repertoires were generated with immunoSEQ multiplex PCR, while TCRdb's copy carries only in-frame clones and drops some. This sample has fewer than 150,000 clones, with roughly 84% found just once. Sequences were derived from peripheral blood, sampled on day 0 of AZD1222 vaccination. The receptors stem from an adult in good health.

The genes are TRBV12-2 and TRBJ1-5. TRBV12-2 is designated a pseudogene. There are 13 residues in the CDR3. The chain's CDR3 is CASRLGGGQPQHF. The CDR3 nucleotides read TGTGCAAGTCGCTTAGGGGGTGGGCAGCCCCAGCATTTT.

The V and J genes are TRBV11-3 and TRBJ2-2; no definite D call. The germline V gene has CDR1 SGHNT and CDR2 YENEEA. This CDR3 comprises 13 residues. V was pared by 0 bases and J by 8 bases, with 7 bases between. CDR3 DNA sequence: TGTGCCAGCAGCTTAGATTGGCAGGGGGAGCTGTTTTTT. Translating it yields CASSLDWQGELFF.

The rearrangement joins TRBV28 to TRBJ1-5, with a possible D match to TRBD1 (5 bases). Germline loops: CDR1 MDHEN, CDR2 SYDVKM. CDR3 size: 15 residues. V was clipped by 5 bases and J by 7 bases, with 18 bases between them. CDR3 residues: CASSLWGDGRQPQHF. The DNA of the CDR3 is TGTGCCAGCAGTCTTTGGGGGGACGGGAGGCAGCCCCAGCATTTT.

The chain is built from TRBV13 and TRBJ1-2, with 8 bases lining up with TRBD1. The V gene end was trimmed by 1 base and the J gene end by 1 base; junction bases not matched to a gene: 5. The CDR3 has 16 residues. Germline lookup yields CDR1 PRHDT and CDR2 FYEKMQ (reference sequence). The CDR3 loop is CASSLVPGQVNYGYTF. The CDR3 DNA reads TGTGCCAGCAGCTTAGTACCGGGACAGGTTAACTATGGCTACACCTTC.

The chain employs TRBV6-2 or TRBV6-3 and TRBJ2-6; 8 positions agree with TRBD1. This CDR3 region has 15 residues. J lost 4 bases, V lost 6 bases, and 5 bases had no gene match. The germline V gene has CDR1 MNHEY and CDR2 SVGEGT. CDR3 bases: TGTGCCAGCAGCAAGGACAGGGCGGGGGCCAACGTCCTGACTTTC. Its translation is CASSKDRAGANVLTF.

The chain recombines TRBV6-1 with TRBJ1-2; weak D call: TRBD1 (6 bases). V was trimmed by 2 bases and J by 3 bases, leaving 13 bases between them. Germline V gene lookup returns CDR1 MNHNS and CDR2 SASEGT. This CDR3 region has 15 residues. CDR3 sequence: CASSETQGGYYGYTF. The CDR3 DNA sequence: TGTGCCAGCAGTGAAACACAGGGAGGGTACTATGGCTACACCTTC.

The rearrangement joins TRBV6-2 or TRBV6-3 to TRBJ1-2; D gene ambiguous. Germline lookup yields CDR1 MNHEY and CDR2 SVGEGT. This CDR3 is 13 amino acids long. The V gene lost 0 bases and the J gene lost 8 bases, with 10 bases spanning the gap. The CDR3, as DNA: TGTGCCAGCAGTTACTCCTTACCAGGCGGCTACACCTTC. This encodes CASSYSLPGGYTF.